This T cell receptor (beta chain) emerged from a study of regulatory T cells in long-lasting Graves disease (dated by TCRdb to 2020 to 2023). At the level of the whole study: To count as having persistent Graves' disease, a patient had to have received antithyroid drug treatment for over 5 years with TSH receptor autoantibodies remaining persistently positive. Persistent Graves' disease patients in the clinical cohort had taken antithyroid drugs for approximately ten years on average. A total of around 35 samples underwent TCR sequencing: about 13 from persistent and 20 from newly diagnosed Graves' disease patients. The study was conducted in China and was registered as a clinical trial. This study used TCR sequencing and RNA sequencing of peripheral blood to compare persistent Graves' disease patients against newly diagnosed Graves' disease patients.

In light of the paper, this sample's time point label describes: persistent/refractory GD, antithyroid drugs over 5 years with positive TRAb. For both TCR sequencing and RNA sequencing, RNA was extracted from PBMCs using TRIzol. Graves' disease was diagnosed according to American Thyroid Association guidelines. Patients for the study were recruited at an endocrinology department in Xi'an, China. From each patient, around 8.3 milliliters of peripheral blood was collected into an EDTA anticoagulant tube. Ficoll Paque Plus density gradient separation was used to isolate PBMCs, and no further T cell sorting was performed. RNA quality was checked with an Agilent 2100 Bioanalyzer and agarose gel, and concentration with a NanoDrop 2000. The germline V gene sets CDR1 to MNHNS and CDR2 to SASEGT. The CDR3 contains 14 residues, cysteine and phenylalanine counted. The sequence is cut down to CDR3 DNA, 42 bases in frame from base 1. Germline trimming: 5 bases from V, 5 bases from J; junction bases outside gene matches: 4.

What the authors observed across the whole study: Sequencing and analysis were limited to the TCR beta chain. Persistent disease showed preferential use of TRBV28, TRBJ1-2 and TRBJ2-5, whereas newly diagnosed disease favored TRBV20-1 and TRBJ2-1. The study examined only peripheral blood because the primary lesion, thyroid tissue, could not be accessed. Persistent patients shared more public clonotypes among themselves (under 3,000) than newly diagnosed patients did (more than 950). The small sample size was acknowledged by the authors as a limitation that may reduce accuracy. Compared with newly diagnosed patients, persistent Graves' disease patients had lower TCR Shannon entropy and fewer highly expanded clones, which suggests clonal expansion.

In this sample, this clonotype turned up a few times. Its binding antigen is unknown. Base qualities were left out, and no much larger clone turns up one base away. Library preparation used multiplex PCR. Sequencing took place on an Illumina HiSeq 4000. TCR beta libraries were built with iRepertoire HTBI primers and Arm-PCR amplification of CDR3 regions. Gel purification was performed on PCR products prior to sequencing. Regarding the original processing steps: A total of some 60 TRBV and 14 TRBJ segments were identified across samples and were used for gene usage analysis of CDR3 amino acid clonotypes. Filtered high-quality paired reads were merged into contigs using COPE and FqMerger. BLAST was used to align contigs to the IMGT TRBV, TRBD and TRBJ reference genes, and CDR3 was defined following IMGT. Any clonotype with a frequency above 0.1% was counted as a highly expanded clone. Shannon entropy served as the measure of repertoire diversity, while the Gini coefficient captured V-J evenness. A clonotype found in more than one individual was treated as public. TCRdb's own reprocessing of the public reads used fastp at Q25 and MiXCR and kept productive beta chains. Each entry is one CDR3 protein sequence, shown with its most common DNA and genes. These V and J calls originate from TCRdb's pipeline instead of the authors' own analysis. Counted in this sample were a few hundred thousand distinct CDR3 sequences; approximately 23% of them appeared once. The ten most abundant clones make up 25% to 35% of the sample.

This clonotype originated in a woman in her thirties or forties with Graves disease. Donor details come from another sample of the same person, matched by shared clones. The chain is encoded by TRBV6-1 joined to TRBJ2-7, with TRBD2 matching 12 junction bases. Specimen: peripheral blood mononuclear cells (PBMCs), collected when the disease was refractory, from a patient treated with antithyroid drugs. Read as DNA, the sequence is TGTGCCAGCAGTACTAGGACTAGCGGGAACGAGCAGTACTTC. This encodes CASSTRTSGNEQYF.